This T cell receptor (beta chain) appears in the sequencing data of a study of cytomegalovirus exposure and HLA in healthy donors. Healthy bone marrow donors made up the donors. 60 Vbeta and 13 Jbeta primers were used in PCR. Profiled with immunoSEQ multiplex PCR; TCRdb holds only in-frame clones, not every one. The specimen's table records more than 90,000 clones. Germline CDR1 and CDR2: SGDLS and YYNGEE. This CDR3 comprises 16 residues. The V gene end was trimmed by 3 bases and the J gene end by 1 base; junction bases not matched to a gene: 8. The rearrangement uses TRBV9 and TRBJ2-3, with TRBD2 matching over 7 bases. The sample was PBMCs. The sequence derives from a man aged 35-49 years in good health and CMV-seropositive. CDR3: CASSALGGRGTDTQYF. The CDR3 DNA follows: TGTGCCAGCAGCGCGTTGGGAGGGAGAGGCACAGATACGCAGTATTTT.